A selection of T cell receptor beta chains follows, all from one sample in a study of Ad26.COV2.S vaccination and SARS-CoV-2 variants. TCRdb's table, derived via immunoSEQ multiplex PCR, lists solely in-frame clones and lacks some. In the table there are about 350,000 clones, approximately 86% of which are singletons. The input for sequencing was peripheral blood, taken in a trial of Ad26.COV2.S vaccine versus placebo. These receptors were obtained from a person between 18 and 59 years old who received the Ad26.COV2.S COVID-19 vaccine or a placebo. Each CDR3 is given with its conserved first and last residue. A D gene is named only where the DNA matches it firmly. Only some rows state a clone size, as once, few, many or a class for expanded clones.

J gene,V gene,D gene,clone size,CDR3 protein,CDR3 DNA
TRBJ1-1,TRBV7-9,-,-,CASSPLGAEGHTEAFF,TGTGCCAGCAGCCCCCTGGGGGCGGAGGGTCACACTGAAGCTTTCTTT
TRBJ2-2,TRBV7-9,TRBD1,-,CASSLDSDRAVTGELFF,TGTGCCAGCAGCTTAGATAGCGACAGGGCCGTCACCGGGGAGCTGTTTTTT
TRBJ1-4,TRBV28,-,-,CASSSSPKTGRYNEKLFF,TGTGCCAGCTCAAGTTCCCCCAAAACCGGACGATATAATGAAAAACTGTTTTTT
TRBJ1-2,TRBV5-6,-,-,CASSLDVYGYTF,TGTGCCAGCAGCTTGGATGTGTATGGCTACACCTTC
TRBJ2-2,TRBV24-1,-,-,CATSDLSRTGELFF,TGTGCCACCAGTGATTTGAGTCGGACCGGGGAGCTGTTTTTT
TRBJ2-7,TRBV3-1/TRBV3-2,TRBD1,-,CASSRTGPYQYEQYF,TGTGCCAGCAGTAGGACAGGACCCTACCAATACGAGCAGTACTTC
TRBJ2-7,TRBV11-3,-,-,CASSLDLMGEQYF,TGTGCCAGCAGCTTAGATCTCATGGGTGAGCAGTACTTC
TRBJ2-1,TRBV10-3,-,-,CAINADEHNEQFF,TGTGCCATCAATGCAGACGAACACAATGAGCAGTTCTTC
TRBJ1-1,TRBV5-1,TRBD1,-,CASSFRQGEARTEAFF,TGCGCCAGCAGCTTCAGACAGGGAGAGGCCCGGACTGAAGCTTTCTTT
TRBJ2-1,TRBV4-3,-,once,CASSQGRVEQFF,TGCGCCAGCAGCCAAGGGCGGGTCGAGCAGTTCTTC